This TCR beta chain originates from a study of regulatory T cells in long-lasting Graves disease. A remark on this clonotype: No antigen is known for it.

Time point: newly diagnosed GD, antithyroid drugs for less than 3 months. RNA from PBMCs was the source of the TCR library. This CDR3 has 19 amino acids. Looked up from germline, CDR1 is SGHNT and CDR2 is YENEEA. J lost 1 base, V lost 5 bases, and 13 bases had no gene match. CDR3-region Arm-PCR and iRepertoire HTBI primers produced the TCR beta libraries. TCRdb re-called the multiplex PCR reads with MiXCR, one entry per CDR3 protein. The repertoire includes more than 400,000 distinct CDR3 sequences, around 15% of them detected once, and 9% to 15% sits in the top ten. Study-level findings and limits: Persistent Graves' disease cases displayed lower TCR diversity than newly diagnosed ones.

This sample also belongs to another study, concerning T cells in Graves' hyperthyroidism and ophthalmopathy. From that study: The study used the HTBI primer set for a first-round RT-PCR of the TCR CDR3.

The rearrangement links TRBV11-3 to TRBJ2-1; TRBD2 agrees at 11 bases. The origin of this receptor is a middle-aged man with Graves disease. The source material was peripheral blood mononuclear cells (PBMCs), sampled at new diagnosis, from a patient treated with antithyroid drugs. CDR3 region: CASSPPPLAGETSYNEQFF. CDR3 sequence (DNA): TGTGCCAGCAGCCCCCCCCCACTAGCGGGAGAGACTTCCTACAATGAGCAGTTCTTC. Full variable domain (remainder filled in from reference TRBV11-3 and TRBJ2-1): EAGVVQSPRYKIIEKKQPVAFWCNPISGHNTLYWYLQNLGQGPELLIRYENEEAVDDSQLPKDRFSAERLKGVDSTLKIQPAELGDSAVYLCASSPPPLAGETSYNEQFFGPGTRLTVL.